Sequencing of this TCR beta chain was carried out in a study of T cells after posttransplantation cyclophosphamide. The related graft donor's blood sample was taken on the day of bone marrow donation. The method was immunoSEQ multiplex PCR; TCRdb's version includes in-frame clones alone and lacks a portion of them. The table includes tens of thousands of clones, roughly 93% detected once. General study points: Donor-recipient repertoire similarity was low at 1-2 months, rising over year one. Skin or GI-infiltrating T cells shared few TRB sequences with blood.

Concerning this clone: Antigen unknown.

V lost 1 base, J lost 4 bases, and 4 bases stayed unmatched. CDR1 is LGHNA and CDR2 is YSLEER in the germline V gene. The CDR3 is 15 amino acids. This rearrangement joins TRBV4-3 to TRBJ1-2; 9 nucleotides line up with TRBD1. The sample taken for sequencing was PBMCs. The source of this sequence is a woman aged 25-40 years in good health and a related stem cell transplant donor. This CDR3 is CASSQAGGQGYGYTF. CDR3 sequence (DNA): TGCGCCAGCAGCCAAGCGGGGGGACAGGGCTATGGCTACACCTTC.